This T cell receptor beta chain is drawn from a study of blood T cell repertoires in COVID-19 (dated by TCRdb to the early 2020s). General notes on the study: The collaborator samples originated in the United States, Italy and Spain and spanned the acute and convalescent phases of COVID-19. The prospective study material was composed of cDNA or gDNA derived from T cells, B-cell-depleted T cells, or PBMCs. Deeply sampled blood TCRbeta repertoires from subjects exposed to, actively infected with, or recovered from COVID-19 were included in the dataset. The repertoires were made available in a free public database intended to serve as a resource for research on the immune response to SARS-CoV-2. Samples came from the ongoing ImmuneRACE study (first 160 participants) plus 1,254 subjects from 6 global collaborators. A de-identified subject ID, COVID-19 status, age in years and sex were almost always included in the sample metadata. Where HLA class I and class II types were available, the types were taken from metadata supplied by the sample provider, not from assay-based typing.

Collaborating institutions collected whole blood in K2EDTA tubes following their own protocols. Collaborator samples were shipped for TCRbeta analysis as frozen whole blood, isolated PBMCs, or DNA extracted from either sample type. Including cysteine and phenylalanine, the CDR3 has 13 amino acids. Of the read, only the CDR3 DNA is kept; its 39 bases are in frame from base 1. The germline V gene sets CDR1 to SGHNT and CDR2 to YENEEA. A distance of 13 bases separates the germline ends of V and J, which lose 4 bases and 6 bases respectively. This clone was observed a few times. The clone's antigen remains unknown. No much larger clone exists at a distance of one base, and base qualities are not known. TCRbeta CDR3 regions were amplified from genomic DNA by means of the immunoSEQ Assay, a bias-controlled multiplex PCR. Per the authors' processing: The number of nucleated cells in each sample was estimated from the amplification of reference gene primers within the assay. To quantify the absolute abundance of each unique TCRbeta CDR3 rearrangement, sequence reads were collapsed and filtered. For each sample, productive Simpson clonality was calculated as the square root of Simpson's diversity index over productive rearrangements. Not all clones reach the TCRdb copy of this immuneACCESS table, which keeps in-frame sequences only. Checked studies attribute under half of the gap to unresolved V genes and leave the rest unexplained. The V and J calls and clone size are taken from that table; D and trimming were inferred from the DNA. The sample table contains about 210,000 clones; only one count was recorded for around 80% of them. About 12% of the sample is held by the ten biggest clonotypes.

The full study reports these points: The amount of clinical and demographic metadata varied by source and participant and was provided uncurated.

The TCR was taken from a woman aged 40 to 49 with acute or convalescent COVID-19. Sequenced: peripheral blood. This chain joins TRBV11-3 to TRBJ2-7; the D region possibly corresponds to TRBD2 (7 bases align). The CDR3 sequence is CASSSTGGGEQYF. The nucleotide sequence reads TGTGCCAGCAGCTCCACGGGGGGCGGCGAGCAGTACTTC.